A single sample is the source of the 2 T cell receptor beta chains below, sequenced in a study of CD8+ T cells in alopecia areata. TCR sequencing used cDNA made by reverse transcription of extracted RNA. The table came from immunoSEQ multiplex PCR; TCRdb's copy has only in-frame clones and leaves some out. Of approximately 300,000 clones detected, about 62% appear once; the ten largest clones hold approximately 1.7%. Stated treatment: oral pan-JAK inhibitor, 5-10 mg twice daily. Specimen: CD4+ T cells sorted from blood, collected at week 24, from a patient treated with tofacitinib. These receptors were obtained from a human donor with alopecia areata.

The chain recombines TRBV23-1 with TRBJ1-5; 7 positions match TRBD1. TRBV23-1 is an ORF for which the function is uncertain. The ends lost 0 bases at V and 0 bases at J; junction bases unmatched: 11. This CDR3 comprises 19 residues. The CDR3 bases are TGCGCCAGCAGTCAATCCTCGGTCCTTCACAGGGGTAGCAATCAGCCCCAGCATTTT. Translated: CASSQSSVLHRGSNQPQHF.

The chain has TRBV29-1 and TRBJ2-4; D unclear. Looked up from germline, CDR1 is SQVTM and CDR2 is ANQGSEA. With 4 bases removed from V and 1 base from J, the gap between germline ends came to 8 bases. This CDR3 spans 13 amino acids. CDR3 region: CSVVSGAKNIQYF. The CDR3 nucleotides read TGCAGCGTTGTCTCTGGGGCCAAAAACATTCAGTACTTC. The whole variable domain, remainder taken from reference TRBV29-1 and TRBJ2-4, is SAVISQKPSRDICQRGTSLTIQCQVDSQVTMMFWYRQQPGQSLTLIATANQGSEATYESGFVIDKFPISRPNLTFSTLTVSNMSPEDSSIYLCSVVSGAKNIQYFGAGTRLSVL.